What follows is one T cell receptor beta chain and its context. Looked up from germline, CDR1 is MNHEY and CDR2 is SMNVEV (reference sequence). CDR3 size: 12 residues. The V and J ends lost 7 bases and 7 bases respectively, with 8 bases between them. Participants, about 18 to 95 years old, spanned around 25 US areas. This sample stems from a study of blood T cell repertoires in COVID-19. Across the study: The samples span acute and convalescent COVID-19 from the United States, Italy and Spain.

The table came from immunoSEQ multiplex PCR; TCRdb's copy has only in-frame clones and leaves some out. The table shows approximately 310,000 clones, with 85% occurring only once. Material for sequencing was PBMCs or T cells enriched from blood (not recorded which). This receptor was obtained from a woman aged 30 to 39 who had been exposed to COVID-19. V usage is TRBV27 and J usage is TRBJ1-6; no clear D. The CDR3 here is CASTGQNSPLHF. CDR3 coding DNA: TGTGCCAGCACAGGTCAGAATTCACCCCTCCACTTT.